The 16 T cell receptor beta chains below were found in one sample sequenced in a study of cytomegalovirus exposure and HLA in healthy donors. This PCR relied on a set of 60 Vbeta primers and 13 Jbeta primers. Assay used: immunoSEQ multiplex PCR; TCRdb lists only in-frame clones, some missing. The sample records 150,000 to 200,000 clones, roughly 79% being singletons. The sample was PBMCs. These receptors all come from a woman in her thirties or forties in good health and CMV-seropositive.

The chain joins TRBV27 to TRBJ2-3; 8 bases match TRBD1. The V gene's germline CDR1 is MNHEY and CDR2 SMNVEV (reference sequence). The CDR3 is 16 residues long. Trimming cost V 5 bases and J 2 bases; bases outside gene matches: 9. The CDR3 sequence: CASSDTRRGPTDTQYF. The CDR3 DNA sequence: TGTGCCAGCAGTGACACCCGCAGGGGGCCCACAGATACGCAGTATTTT.

There are a few counts of this clone. This rearrangement joins TRBV5-8 to TRBJ2-2, with 8 positions matching TRBD2. The CDR3 contains 19 residues. Germline V gene data show CDR1 as SGHTS and CDR2 as YDEGEE. The junction had 14 bases not matched to a gene; V was cut back by 4 bases and J by 0 bases. The CDR3 reads CASSPRASGGPSNTGELFF. Here the CDR3 DNA reads TGTGCCAGCAGCCCCCGGGCGTCGGGGGGGCCATCGAACACCGGGGAGCTGTTTTTT.

V is TRBV5-6 and J is TRBJ2-1; TRBD1 is a possible D gene (5 bases). Looked up from germline, CDR1 is SGHDT and CDR2 is YYEEEE. V shed 5 bases and J shed 13 bases, with 16 bases lying between them. The CDR3 spans 12 residues. CDR3 residues: CASRSLRTNQFF. The CDR3 region has the DNA TGTGCCAGCAGATCACTTAGGACAAACCAGTTCTTC.

The V call is TRBV7-9, the J call TRBJ2-7; D is undetermined. Trimming cost V 6 bases and J 6 bases, with 12 bases left between them. The CDR3 loop spans 12 amino acids. Germline V lookup: CDR1 SEHNR, CDR2 FQNEAQ (reference sequence). The CDR3 DNA sequence: TGTGCCAGCAGTCAATACAGCACCGAGCAGTACTTC. Encoded protein: CASSQYSTEQYF.

This clone has a handful of counts. V gene TRBV19 combines with J gene TRBJ1-2; 7 bases agree with TRBD1. Losses at the gene ends were 4 bases for V and 8 bases for J; bases not matched to a gene: 7. The CDR3 loop spans 13 amino acids. Germline V gene data show CDR1 as LNHDA and CDR2 as SQIVND (reference sequence). The CDR3 loop reads CASSTHRGGGYTF. CDR3 nucleotides: TGTGCCAGTAGTACCCACAGGGGAGGCGGCTACACCTTC.

The table lists this clone with a few counts. The chain recombines TRBV28 with TRBJ1-2; D possibly corresponds to TRBD1 (5 bases). CDR3 length equals 15 residues. V shed 3 bases and J shed 5 bases, with 16 bases lying between them. The germline gives CDR1 MDHEN, CDR2 SYDVKM. This chain's CDR3 is CASSLGGGVRYGYTF. The CDR3 region has the DNA TGTGCCAGCAGTTTGGGGGGAGGGGTTCGTTATGGCTACACCTTC.

This chain connects TRBV19 to TRBJ2-7; 9 nucleotides agree with TRBD1. The CDR3 is 17 residues long. The J segment lost 0 bases and the V segment lost 6 bases, leaving 12 bases of the junction unmatched. Germline CDR1 reads LNHDA; CDR2 reads SQIVND (reference sequence). CDR3: CASSRKLSGQGSYEQYF. The CDR3 region has the DNA TGTGCCAGTAGCAGAAAACTATCGGGACAGGGCTCCTACGAGCAGTACTTC.

The J gene is TRBJ2-1, the V gene TRBV6-1, with D tentatively TRBD1 (6 bases). The V and J ends lost 2 bases and 7 bases respectively, with 12 bases between them. This CDR3 spans 14 amino acids. Germline-derived CDR1 and CDR2 are MNHNS and SASEGT. The CDR3 protein is CASSEIQGRNEQFF. CDR3 in DNA: TGTGCCAGCAGTGAAATACAGGGTAGAAATGAGCAGTTCTTC.

The rearrangement uses TRBV28 and TRBJ2-7; D is uncertain. Germline values: CDR1 MDHEN, CDR2 SYDVKM. The V end lost 5 bases, the J end lost 4 bases, and 15 bases lay between the germline ends. The CDR3 length is 14 residues. CDR3 coding DNA: TGTGCCAGCAGTCCCCCCCAGGTCAGGTACGAGCAGTACTTC. It translates to CASSPPQVRYEQYF. Supplemented by reference TRBV28 and TRBJ2-7, the full variable domain reads DVKVTQSSRYLVKRTGEKVFLECVQDMDHENMFWYRQDPGLGLRLIYFSYDVKMKEKGDIPEGYSVSREKKERFSLILESASTNQTSMYLCASSPPQVRYEQYFGPGTRLTVT.

J is TRBJ1-3 and V is TRBV7-9; 9 bases align to TRBD1. CDR3 size: 14 residues. Germline V lookup: CDR1 SEHNR, CDR2 FQNEAQ (reference sequence). V trimming: 5 bases; J trimming: 3 bases; junction bases outside the gene matches: 2. The CDR3 region is CASSTTGGGNTIYF. In nucleotides, the CDR3 is TGTGCCAGCAGCACGACAGGGGGTGGAAACACCATATATTTT.

V usage is TRBV7-2 and J usage is TRBJ2-1; tentative D call: TRBD1 (6 bases). The CDR3 sequence is 15 residues long. Germline loops: CDR1 SGHTA, CDR2 FQGNSA. Trimming removed 1 base at V and 3 bases at J, with 10 bases between. DNA for the CDR3: TGTGCCAGCAGCTTAGTTGGGGGCGTCTACAATGAGCAGTTCTTC. It specifies CASSLVGGVYNEQFF.

The chain couples TRBV7-2 to TRBJ1-2; 7 bases map to TRBD1. The CDR3 length is 18 residues. Germline CDR1 SGHTA, CDR2 FQGNSA. The junction had 13 bases not matched to a gene; V was cut back by 1 base and J by 2 bases. DNA of the CDR3: TGTGCCAGCAGCTTAGGTTGGAGACAGGGACCGGTGAACTATGGCTACACCTTC. Amino acid sequence: CASSLGWRQGPVNYGYTF.

As regards this clone: A read error may account for a junction end that differs from germline. The J gene is TRBJ1-1, the V gene TRBV7-9, with D tentatively TRBD1 (6 bases). CDR3 length: 14 residues. From germline, CDR1 is SEHNR and CDR2 FQNEAQ (reference sequence). CDR3 residues: CSSSLEGGGTEAFF. In DNA form, the CDR3 reads TGTTCCAGCAGCTTAGAAGGGGGTGGCACTGAAGCTTTCTTT. Full variable domain (remainder filled in from reference TRBV7-9 and TRBJ1-1): DTGVSQNPRHKITKRGQNVTFRCDPISEHNRLYWYRQTLGQGPEFLTYFQNEAQLEKSRLLSDRFSAERPKGSFSTLEIQRTEQGDSAMYLCSSSLEGGGTEAFFGQGTRLTVV.

This clone was counted once. The chain has TRBV10-2 and TRBJ2-3; 12 bases map to TRBD2. J was trimmed by 6 bases and V by 6 bases; bases with no gene match: 4. Germline CDR1 and CDR2: WSHSY and SAAADI. The CDR3 covers 14 residues. CDR3 protein: CASSGLAGYDTQYF. The CDR3 DNA is TGCGCCAGCAGCGGACTAGCGGGGTATGATACGCAGTATTTT.

The V and J genes are TRBV7-8 and TRBJ1-2, with D perhaps TRBD1 (6 bases). CDR3 length equals 13 residues. CDR1 is SGHVS, CDR2 FQNEAQ, per germline. Trimming removed 3 bases from V and 6 bases from J, with 11 bases in between. The CDR3 loop reads CASSFSRGNGYTF. Here the CDR3 DNA reads TGTGCCAGCAGCTTCTCCAGGGGCAATGGCTACACCTTC.

This sequence joins TRBV5-4 and TRBJ2-5; 11 nucleotides align to TRBD2. J lost 2 bases, V lost 1 base, and 1 base had no gene match. In germline, CDR1 is SGHNT, CDR2 YYREEE (reference sequence). The CDR3 is made up of 15 amino acids. This chain's CDR3 is CASSLRTSGQETQYF. CDR3 nucleotide sequence: TGTGCCAGCAGCTTGCGGACTAGCGGGCAAGAGACCCAGTACTTC.